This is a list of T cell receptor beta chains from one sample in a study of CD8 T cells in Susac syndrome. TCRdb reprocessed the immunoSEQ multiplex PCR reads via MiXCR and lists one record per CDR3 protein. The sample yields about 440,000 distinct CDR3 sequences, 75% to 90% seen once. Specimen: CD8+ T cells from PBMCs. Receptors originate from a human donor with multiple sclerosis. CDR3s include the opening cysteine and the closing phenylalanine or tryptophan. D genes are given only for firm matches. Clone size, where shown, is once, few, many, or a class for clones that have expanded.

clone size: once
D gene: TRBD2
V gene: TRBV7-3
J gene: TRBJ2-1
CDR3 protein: CASSSLGRETYNEQFF
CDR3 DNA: TGTGCCAGCAGCTCTCTCGGGAGGGAGACCTACAATGAGCAGTTCTTC

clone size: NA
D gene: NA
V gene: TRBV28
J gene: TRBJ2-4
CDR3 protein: CASSLRGSLAKNIQYF
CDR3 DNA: TGTGCCAGCAGTTTACGGGGTTCCCTAGCCAAAAACATTCAGTACTTC

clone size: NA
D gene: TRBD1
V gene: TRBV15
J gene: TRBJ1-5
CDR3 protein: CATSTRQPFGTGRHQPQHF
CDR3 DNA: TGTGCCACCAGCACCCGCCAACCATTCGGGACAGGGCGTCATCAGCCCCAGCATTTT

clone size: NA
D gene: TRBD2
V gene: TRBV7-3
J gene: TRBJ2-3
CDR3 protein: CASSFFPAGGADTQYF
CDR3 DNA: TGTGCCAGCAGCTTCTTTCCAGCGGGAGGTGCAGATACGCAGTATTTT

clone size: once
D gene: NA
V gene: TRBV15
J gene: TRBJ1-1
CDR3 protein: CATSRDKNTEAFF
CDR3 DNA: TGTGCCACCAGCCGGGACAAGAACACTGAAGCTTTCTTT

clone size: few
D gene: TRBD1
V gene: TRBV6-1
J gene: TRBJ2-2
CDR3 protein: CASSPTGGNTGELFF
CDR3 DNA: TGTGCCAGCAGCCCGACAGGGGGCAACACCGGGGAGCTGTTTTTT

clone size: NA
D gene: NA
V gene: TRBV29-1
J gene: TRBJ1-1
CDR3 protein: CSTDITEAFF
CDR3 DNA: TGCAGCACGGACATCACCGAAGCTTTCTTT

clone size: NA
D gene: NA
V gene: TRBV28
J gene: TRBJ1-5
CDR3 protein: CASSSITGTNSNQPQHF
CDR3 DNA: TGTGCCAGCAGTTCGATCACCGGGACTAATAGCAATCAGCCCCAGCATTTT

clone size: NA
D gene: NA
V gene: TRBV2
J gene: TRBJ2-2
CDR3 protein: CASTTVVRGELFF
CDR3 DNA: TGTGCCAGCACCACAGTGGTTCGGGGGGAGCTGTTTTTT

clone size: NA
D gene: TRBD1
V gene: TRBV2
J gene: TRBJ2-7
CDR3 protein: CASLAGGYEQYF
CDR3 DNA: TGTGCCAGCTTGGCAGGGGGCTACGAGCAGTACTTC

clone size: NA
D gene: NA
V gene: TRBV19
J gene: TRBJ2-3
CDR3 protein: CASSIWDTFSTDTQYF
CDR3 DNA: TGTGCCAGTAGTATATGGGACACGTTCTCCACAGATACGCAGTATTTT

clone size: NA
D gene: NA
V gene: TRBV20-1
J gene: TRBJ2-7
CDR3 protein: CSARGVTSYEQYF
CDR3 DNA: TGCAGTGCTAGAGGGGTTACCTCCTACGAGCAGTACTTC

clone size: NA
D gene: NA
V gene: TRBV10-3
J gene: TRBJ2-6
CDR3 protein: CAISESSQSYFGANVLTF
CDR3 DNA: TGTGCCATCAGTGAGTCGAGTCAGAGCTACTTTGGGGCCAACGTCCTGACTTTC

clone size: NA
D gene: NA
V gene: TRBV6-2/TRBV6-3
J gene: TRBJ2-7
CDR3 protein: CASSALVDSPYEQYF
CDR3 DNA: TGTGCCAGCAGTGCCCTGGTGGACAGTCCCTACGAGCAGTACTTC

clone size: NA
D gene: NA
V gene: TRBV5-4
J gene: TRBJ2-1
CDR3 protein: CASSLVLVDNEQFF
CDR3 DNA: TGTGCCAGCAGCTTGGTACTAGTTGACAATGAGCAGTTCTTC

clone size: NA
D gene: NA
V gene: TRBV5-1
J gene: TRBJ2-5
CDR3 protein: CASSLARLETQYF
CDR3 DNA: TGCGCCAGCAGCTTGGCTAGGCTGGAGACCCAGTACTTC

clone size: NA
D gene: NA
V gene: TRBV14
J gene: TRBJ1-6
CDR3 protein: CASSHRVNSPLHF
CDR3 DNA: TGTGCCAGCAGCCATAGGGTAAATTCACCCCTCCACTTT

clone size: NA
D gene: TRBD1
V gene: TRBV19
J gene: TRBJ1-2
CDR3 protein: CASSIVGDRDDGYTF
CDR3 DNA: TGTGCCAGTAGTATAGTGGGGGACAGGGACGACGGCTACACCTTC

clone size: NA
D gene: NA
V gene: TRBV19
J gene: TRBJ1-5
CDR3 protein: CASSIDSTYNQPQHF
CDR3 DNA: TGTGCCAGTAGTATAGACAGCACGTACAATCAGCCCCAGCATTTT

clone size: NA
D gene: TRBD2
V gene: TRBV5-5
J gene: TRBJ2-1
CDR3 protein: CASRRLADNEQFF
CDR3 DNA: TGTGCCAGCAGACGACTAGCGGACAATGAGCAGTTCTTC

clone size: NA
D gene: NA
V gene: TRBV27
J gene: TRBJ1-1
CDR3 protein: CASSLRHGGEAFF
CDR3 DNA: TGTGCCAGCAGTCTCCGACACGGTGGGGAAGCTTTCTTT

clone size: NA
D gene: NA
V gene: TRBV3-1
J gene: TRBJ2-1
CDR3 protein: CASSQGITIGYNEQFF
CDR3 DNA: TGTGCCAGCAGCCAAGGGATAACTATCGGCTACAATGAGCAGTTCTTC

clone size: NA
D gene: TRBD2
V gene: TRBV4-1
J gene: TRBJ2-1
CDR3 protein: CASSPNVAGVEEQFF
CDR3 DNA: TGCGCCAGCAGCCCAAATGTGGCGGGAGTAGAAGAGCAGTTCTTC

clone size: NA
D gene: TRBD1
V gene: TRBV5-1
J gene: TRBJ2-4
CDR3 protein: CASHGQGADIQYF
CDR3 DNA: TGCGCCAGCCATGGACAGGGGGCTGACATTCAGTACTTC

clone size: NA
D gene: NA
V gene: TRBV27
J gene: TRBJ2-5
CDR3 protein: CASSSNNYWTQYF
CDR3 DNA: TGTGCCAGCAGTTCCAACAATTATTGGACCCAGTACTTC

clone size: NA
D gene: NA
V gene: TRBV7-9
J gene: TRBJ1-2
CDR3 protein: CASSLAGVVWYGYTF
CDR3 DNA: TGTGCCAGCAGCTTAGCTGGGGTTGTTTGGTATGGCTACACCTTC

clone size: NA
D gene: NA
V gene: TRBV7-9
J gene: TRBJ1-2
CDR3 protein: CASSGVQLDYGYTF
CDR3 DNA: TGTGCCAGCAGCGGAGTACAGCTAGACTATGGCTACACCTTC

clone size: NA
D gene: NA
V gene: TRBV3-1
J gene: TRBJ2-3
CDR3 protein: CASSQGESGSTDTQYF
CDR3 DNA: TGTGCCAGCAGCCAAGGGGAAAGCGGGAGCACAGATACGCAGTATTTT

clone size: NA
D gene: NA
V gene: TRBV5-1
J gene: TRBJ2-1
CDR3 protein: CASSLLMADNEQFF
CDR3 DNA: TGCGCCAGCAGCTTACTCATGGCGGACAATGAGCAGTTCTTC

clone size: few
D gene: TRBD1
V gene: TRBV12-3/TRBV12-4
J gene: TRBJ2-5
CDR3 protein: CASSDDRENRYQETQYF
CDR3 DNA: TGTGCCAGCAGCGATGACAGGGAGAACCGGTACCAAGAGACCCAGTACTTC

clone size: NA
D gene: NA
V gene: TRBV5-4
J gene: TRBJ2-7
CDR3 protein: CASSFPGRTYEQYF
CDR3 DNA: TGTGCCAGCAGCTTCCCGGGCAGGACCTACGAGCAGTACTTC

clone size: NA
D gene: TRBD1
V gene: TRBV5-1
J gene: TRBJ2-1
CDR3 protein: CASSSAGTASYNEQFF
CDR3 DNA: TGCGCCAGCAGCTCGGCAGGGACAGCGTCCTACAATGAGCAGTTCTTC

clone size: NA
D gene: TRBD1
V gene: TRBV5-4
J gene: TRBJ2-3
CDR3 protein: CASSLRDRGTDTQYF
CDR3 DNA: TGTGCCAGCAGCTTGCGGGACAGGGGTACAGATACGCAGTATTTT

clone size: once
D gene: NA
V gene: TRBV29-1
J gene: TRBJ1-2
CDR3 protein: CSVELKGLDYGYTF
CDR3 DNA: TGCAGCGTTGAACTCAAGGGCTTAGACTATGGCTACACCTTC

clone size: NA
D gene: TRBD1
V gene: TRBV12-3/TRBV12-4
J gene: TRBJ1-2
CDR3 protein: CASSLTGQIYGYTF
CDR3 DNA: TGTGCCAGCAGTTTAACGGGACAGATCTATGGCTACACCTTC

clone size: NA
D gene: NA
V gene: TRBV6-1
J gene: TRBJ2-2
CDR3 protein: CASSEFWGDTGELFF
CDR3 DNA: TGTGCCAGCAGTGAATTCTGGGGGGATACCGGGGAGCTGTTTTTT

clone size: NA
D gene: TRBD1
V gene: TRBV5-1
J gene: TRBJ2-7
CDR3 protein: CASSPHPGQGYEQYF
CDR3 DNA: TGCGCCAGCAGCCCCCACCCGGGACAGGGCTACGAGCAGTACTTC

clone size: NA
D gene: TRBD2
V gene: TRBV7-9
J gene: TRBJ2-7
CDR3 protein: CASSSGTSGGWYEQYF
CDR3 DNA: TGTGCCAGCAGCTCTGGGACTAGCGGGGGGTGGTACGAGCAGTACTTC

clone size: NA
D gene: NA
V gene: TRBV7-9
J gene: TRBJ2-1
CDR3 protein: CASSPRDSNNEQFF
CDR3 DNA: TGTGCCAGCAGCCCCCGGGACTCGAACAATGAGCAGTTCTTC

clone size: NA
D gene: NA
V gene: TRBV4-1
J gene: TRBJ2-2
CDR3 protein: CASSQPRGSTGELFF
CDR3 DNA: TGCGCCAGCAGCCAACCGCGGGGCTCAACCGGGGAGCTGTTTTTT

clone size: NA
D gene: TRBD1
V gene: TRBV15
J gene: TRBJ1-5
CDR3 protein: CATSREILRTGALDSNQPQHF
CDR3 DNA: TGTGCCACCAGCAGAGAAATTCTTAGGACAGGGGCCTTAGATAGCAATCAGCCCCAGCATTTT

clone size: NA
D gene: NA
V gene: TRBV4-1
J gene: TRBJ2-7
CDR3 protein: CASSHLTYEQYF
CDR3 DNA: TGCGCCAGCAGCCACCTAACCTACGAGCAGTACTTC

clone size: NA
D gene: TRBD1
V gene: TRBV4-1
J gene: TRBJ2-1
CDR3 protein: CASSQPGQGNNEQFF
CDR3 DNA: TGCGCCAGCAGCCAACCGGGACAGGGTAACAATGAGCAGTTCTTC

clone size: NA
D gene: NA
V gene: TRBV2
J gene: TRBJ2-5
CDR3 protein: CASLADQETQYF
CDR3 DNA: TGTGCCAGCCTGGCGGACCAAGAGACCCAGTACTTC

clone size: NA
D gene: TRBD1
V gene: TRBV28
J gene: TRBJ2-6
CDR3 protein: CASRTGYSGANVLTF
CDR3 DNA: TGTGCCAGCCGGACAGGCTACTCTGGGGCCAACGTCCTGACTTTC

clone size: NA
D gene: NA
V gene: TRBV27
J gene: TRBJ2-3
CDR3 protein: CASSRLADTQYF
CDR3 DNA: TGTGCCAGCAGTCGTCTGGCAGATACGCAGTATTTT

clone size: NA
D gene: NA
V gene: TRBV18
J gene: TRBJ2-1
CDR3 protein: CASSRSVEGSYNEQFF
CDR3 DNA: TGTGCCAGCTCACGTTCAGTTGAGGGCTCCTACAATGAGCAGTTCTTC

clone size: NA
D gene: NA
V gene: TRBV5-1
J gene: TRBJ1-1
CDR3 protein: CASSLDLQRETNTEAFF
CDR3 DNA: TGCGCCAGCAGCTTGGATTTACAGAGAGAAACGAACACTGAAGCTTTCTTT

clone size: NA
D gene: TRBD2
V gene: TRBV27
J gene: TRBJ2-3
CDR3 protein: CASSPASGSTDTQYF
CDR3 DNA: TGTGCCAGCAGCCCCGCTAGCGGTTCCACAGATACGCAGTATTTT

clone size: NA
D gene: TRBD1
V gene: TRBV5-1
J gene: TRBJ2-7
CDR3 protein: CASSPDREDYEQYF
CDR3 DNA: TGCGCCAGCAGCCCGGACAGGGAGGACTACGAGCAGTACTTC

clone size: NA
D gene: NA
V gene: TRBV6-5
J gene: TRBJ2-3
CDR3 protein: CASSYSQGSTDTQYF
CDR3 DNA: TGTGCCAGCAGTTACTCCCAGGGGAGCACAGATACGCAGTATTTT

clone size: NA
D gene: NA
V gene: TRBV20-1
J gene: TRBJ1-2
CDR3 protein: CSAPRVPDNYGYTF
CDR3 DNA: TGCAGTGCCCCGCGAGTTCCGGATAACTATGGCTACACCTTC

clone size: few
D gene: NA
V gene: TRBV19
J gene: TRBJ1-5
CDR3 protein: CASSRAGQPQHF
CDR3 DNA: TGTGCCAGTTCCAGGGCGGGTCAGCCCCAGCATTTT

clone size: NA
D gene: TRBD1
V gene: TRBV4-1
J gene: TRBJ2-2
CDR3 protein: CASRETGVVGELFF
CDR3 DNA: TGCGCCAGCAGAGAGACAGGGGTGGTCGGGGAGCTGTTTTTT